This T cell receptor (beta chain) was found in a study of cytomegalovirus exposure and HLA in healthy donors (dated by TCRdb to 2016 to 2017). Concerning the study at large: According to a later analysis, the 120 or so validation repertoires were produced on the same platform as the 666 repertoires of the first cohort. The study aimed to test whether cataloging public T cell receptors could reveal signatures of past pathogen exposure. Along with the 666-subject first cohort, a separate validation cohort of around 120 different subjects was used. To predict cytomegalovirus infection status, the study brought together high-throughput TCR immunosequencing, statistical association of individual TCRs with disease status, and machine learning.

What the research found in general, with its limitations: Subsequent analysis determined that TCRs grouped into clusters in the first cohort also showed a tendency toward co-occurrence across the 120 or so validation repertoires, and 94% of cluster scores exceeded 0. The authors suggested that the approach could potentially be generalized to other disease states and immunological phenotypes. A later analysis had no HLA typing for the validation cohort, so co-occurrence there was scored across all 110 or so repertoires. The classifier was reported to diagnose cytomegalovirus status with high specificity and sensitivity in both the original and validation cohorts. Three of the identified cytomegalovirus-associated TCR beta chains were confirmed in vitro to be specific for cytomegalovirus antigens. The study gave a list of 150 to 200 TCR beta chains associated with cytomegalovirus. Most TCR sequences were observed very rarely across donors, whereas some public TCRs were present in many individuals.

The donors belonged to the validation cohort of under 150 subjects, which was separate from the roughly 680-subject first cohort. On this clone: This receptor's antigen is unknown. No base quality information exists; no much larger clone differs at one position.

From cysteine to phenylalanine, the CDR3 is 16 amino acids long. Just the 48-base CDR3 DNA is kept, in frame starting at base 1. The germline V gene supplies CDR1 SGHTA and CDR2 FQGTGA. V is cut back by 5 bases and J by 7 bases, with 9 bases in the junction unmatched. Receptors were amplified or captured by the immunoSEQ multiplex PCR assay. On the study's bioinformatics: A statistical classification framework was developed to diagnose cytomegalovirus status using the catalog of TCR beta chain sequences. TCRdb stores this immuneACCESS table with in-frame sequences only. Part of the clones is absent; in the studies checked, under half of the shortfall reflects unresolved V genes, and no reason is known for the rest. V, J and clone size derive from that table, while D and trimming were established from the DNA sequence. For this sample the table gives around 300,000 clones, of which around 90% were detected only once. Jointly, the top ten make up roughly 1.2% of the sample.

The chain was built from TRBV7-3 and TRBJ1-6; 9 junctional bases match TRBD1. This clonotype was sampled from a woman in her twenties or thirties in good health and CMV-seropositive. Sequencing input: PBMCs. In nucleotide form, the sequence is TGTGCCAGCAGCCGCGACAGGGGGGGAAGAAATTCACCCCTCCACTTT. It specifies CASSRDRGGRNSPLHF.